These 12 T cell receptor beta chains originate from one sample sequenced in a study of response to subunit inactivated influenza vaccine. TCRdb reprocessed the RT-PCR reads via MiXCR and lists one record per CDR3 protein. The top ten hold about 9.9% of the sample, which has around 650,000 distinct CDR3 sequences, around 14% seen once. The source material was PBMCs from blood, sampled 11 to 12 days after vaccination. These receptors were collected from a man in his fifties or sixties who received an inactivated influenza vaccine.

This clonotype was detected a few times. The chain employs TRBV6-2 or TRBV6-3 and TRBJ2-5; 11 nucleotides agree with TRBD1. V lost 5 bases, J lost 7 bases, and 9 bases stayed unmatched. The CDR3 consists of 15 residues. From germline, CDR1 is MNHEY and CDR2 SVGEGT. Written as DNA, the CDR3 is TGTGCCAGCAGTCCAGGACAGGGGGCGAAGGTGACCCAGTACTTC. Protein product: CASSPGQGAKVTQYF.

This clonotype was counted only a few times. The chain carries TRBV7-9 and TRBJ2-2, with D maybe TRBD2 (5 bases). Per germline, CDR1 SEHNR and CDR2 FQNEAQ (reference sequence). With 6 bases removed from V and 4 bases from J, the gap between germline ends came to 12 bases. CDR3 size: 14 residues. The CDR3 loop reads CASRPLASTGELFF. The DNA for the CDR3 is TGTGCCAGCAGACCGCTAGCTTCCACCGGGGAGCTGTTTTTT.

The table lists this clonotype with many counts. V is TRBV6-1 and J is TRBJ2-7; tentative D call: TRBD1 (6 bases). This CDR3 region has 14 residues. Germline V gene sequence: CDR1 MNHNS, CDR2 SASEGT. V lost 6 bases, J lost 0 bases, and 12 bases lay in between. The CDR3 region is CASRPTGRSYEQYF. The CDR3 DNA reads as TGTGCCAGCAGGCCGACAGGCCGCTCCTACGAGCAGTACTTC.

In its sample, this clonotype was seen a few times. This chain connects TRBV7-9 to TRBJ2-2; 7 nucleotides agree with TRBD1. The germline V gene encodes CDR1 SEHNR and CDR2 FQNEAQ (reference sequence). J was trimmed by 4 bases and V by 5 bases; bases with no gene match: 10. CDR3 length: 16 residues. The CDR3 bases are TGTGCCAGCAGCATCTACAGGGGTGAGCTCACCGGGGAGCTGTTTTTT. This translates into CASSIYRGELTGELFF.

This clonotype was detected ten times or more. The CDR3 sequence is CASSIYRGLNTEAFF. CDR3 nucleotides: TGTGCCAGCAGCATCTACAGGGGGTTGAACACTGAAGCTTTCTTT. V usage is TRBV7-2 and J usage is TRBJ1-1; TRBD1 matches 8 bases. The trim removed 5 bases at V and 0 bases at J, leaving 5 bases unmatched. The CDR3 sequence is 15 residues long. Germline CDR1 reads SGHTA; CDR2 reads FQGNSA.

This clonotype was recorded a few times. V and J are TRBV15 and TRBJ1-5, with D perhaps TRBD1 (6 bases). Trimming took 3 bases from V and 3 from J, leaving 12 bases between them. Germline V gene lookup returns CDR1 LNHNV and CDR2 YYDKDF (reference sequence). The CDR3 extends over 15 amino acids. In nucleotides, the CDR3 is TGTGCCACCAGCAGCACGACAGGAAACAATCAGCCCCAGCATTTT. It codes for CATSSTTGNNQPQHF.

This clonotype was seen ten or more times. V and J are TRBV6-1 and TRBJ1-4; perhaps TRBD1 as D (6 bases). Trimming cost V 8 bases and J 6 bases, with 16 bases left between them. The CDR3 contains 14 residues. Germline-derived CDR1 and CDR2 are MNHNS and SASEGT. The CDR3 nucleotides read TGTGCCAGCCGCCCATTCGGGGGCTATGAAAAACTGTTTTTT. Translated: CASRPFGGYEKLFF.

The chain carries TRBV7-2 and TRBJ2-2; D unresolved. The V end was cut by 1 base, the J end by 1 base, with 7 bases between. CDR1 and CDR2 (germline): SGHTA, FQGNSA. The CDR3 extends over 15 amino acids. The CDR3 DNA reads as TGTGCCAGCAGCTTAGATAGCCGGAACACCGGGGAGCTGTTTTTT. Translated: CASSLDSRNTGELFF.

To note about this clonotype: At one of its ends the junction is not consistent with the germline gene, which may arise from a read error. This chain joins TRBV7-7 and TRBJ1-5; D perhaps matches TRBD1 (6 bases). The CDR3 has 19 amino acids. The germline V gene encodes CDR1 SSHAT and CDR2 FNYEAQ (reference sequence). CDR3 loop: CASSLVGRKGDYSNQPQHF. CDR3 bases: TGTGCTAGCAGCTTAGTGGGCCGAAAGGGGGACTATAGCAATCAGCCCCAGCATTTT.

This clonotype has a handful of counts. J is TRBJ2-2 and V is TRBV10-3, with D possibly TRBD1 on 6 matching bases. The CDR3 length is 13 residues. Germline V gene sequence: CDR1 ENHRY, CDR2 SYGVKD. CDR3 sequence reads: CATGTLNTGELFF. The CDR3 DNA follows: TGTGCAACCGGGACACTGAACACCGGGGAGCTGTTTTTT.

This clonotype was observed a few times. The chain joins TRBV10-2 to TRBJ2-1, with TRBD1 as a possible D gene (7 bases). Germline loops: CDR1 WSHSY, CDR2 SAAADI. The CDR3 length is 12 residues. V dropped 7 bases and J dropped 9 bases, with 13 bases sitting between them. CDR3 sequence (DNA): TGCGCCAGCAACCAGGGGGGCGTTGAGCAGTTCTTC. Amino acids: CASNQGGVEQFF.

The genes are TRBV9 and TRBJ2-2; D uncertain. The ends were cut back, 0 bases at V and 0 bases at J, with 9 bases in the middle. This CDR3 region has 16 residues. Per the germline V gene, CDR1 is SGDLS and CDR2 is YYNGEE. In DNA, the CDR3 is TGTGCCAGCAGCGTAGTGCGCACTGCGAACACCGGGGAGCTGTTTTTT. Translating it yields CASSVVRTANTGELFF.